This entry features one TCR beta chain sequence. V was pared by 3 bases and J by 7 bases, with 3 bases of the junction left unmatched. Germline V lookup: CDR1 SQVTM, CDR2 ANQGSEA. CDR3 length: 11 residues. This entry belongs to a study of T cells in Graves' hyperthyroidism and ophthalmopathy. It was RNA transcripts that yielded the amplified TCR beta CDR3 regions. First-round RT-PCR targeting the TCR CDR3 was performed with the HTBI primer set. TCRdb called the multiplex PCR reads again in MiXCR, with one record for every CDR3 protein. The table includes fewer than 650,000 distinct CDR3 sequences, about 15% detected once.

The chain uses TRBV29-1 and TRBJ2-7; TRBD1 agrees at 7 bases. Sequencing used blood. This TCR was recovered from a woman in her thirties or forties with Graves' ophthalmopathy. The CDR3 is CSVDRGQEQYF. Here the CDR3 DNA reads TGCAGCGTTGATAGGGGGCAGGAGCAGTACTTC.